This T cell receptor beta chain was obtained from a study of T cell repertoires in cytomegalovirus infection. Study information: Signatures in public TCR beta sequences pointed to both CMV infection and matching HLA type.

In the case of this clonotype: What it recognizes is unknown.

Whole-study findings and limits: Cumulated frequencies of public TCR beta families served to identify carriers of CMV plus the relevant HLA. The study found HLA-C-restricted CMV-specific TCR beta clonotypes dominating the ex vivo response.

TCRdb passed the reads through MiXCR, listing each CDR3 protein once. The sample lists 500,000 to 600,000 distinct CDR3 sequences; 16% were seen once. CDR3 length: 15 residues. Between the trimmed V and J ends, which lost 7 bases and 3 bases, there was a span of 15 bases. Germline-derived CDR1 and CDR2 are LNHDA and SQIVND (reference sequence). This clonotype was obtained from a human donor in good health (CMV status not recorded). Some clones in this sample may be carry-over from other donors' samples. Source material: CD8+ T cells from PBMCs. The chain carries TRBV19 and TRBJ2-2; possibly TRBD1 for D (6 bases). CDR3 in DNA: TGTGCCAGTACGAGCCGGGACAACTACACCGGGGAGCTGTTTTTT. This sequence encodes CASTSRDNYTGELFF.